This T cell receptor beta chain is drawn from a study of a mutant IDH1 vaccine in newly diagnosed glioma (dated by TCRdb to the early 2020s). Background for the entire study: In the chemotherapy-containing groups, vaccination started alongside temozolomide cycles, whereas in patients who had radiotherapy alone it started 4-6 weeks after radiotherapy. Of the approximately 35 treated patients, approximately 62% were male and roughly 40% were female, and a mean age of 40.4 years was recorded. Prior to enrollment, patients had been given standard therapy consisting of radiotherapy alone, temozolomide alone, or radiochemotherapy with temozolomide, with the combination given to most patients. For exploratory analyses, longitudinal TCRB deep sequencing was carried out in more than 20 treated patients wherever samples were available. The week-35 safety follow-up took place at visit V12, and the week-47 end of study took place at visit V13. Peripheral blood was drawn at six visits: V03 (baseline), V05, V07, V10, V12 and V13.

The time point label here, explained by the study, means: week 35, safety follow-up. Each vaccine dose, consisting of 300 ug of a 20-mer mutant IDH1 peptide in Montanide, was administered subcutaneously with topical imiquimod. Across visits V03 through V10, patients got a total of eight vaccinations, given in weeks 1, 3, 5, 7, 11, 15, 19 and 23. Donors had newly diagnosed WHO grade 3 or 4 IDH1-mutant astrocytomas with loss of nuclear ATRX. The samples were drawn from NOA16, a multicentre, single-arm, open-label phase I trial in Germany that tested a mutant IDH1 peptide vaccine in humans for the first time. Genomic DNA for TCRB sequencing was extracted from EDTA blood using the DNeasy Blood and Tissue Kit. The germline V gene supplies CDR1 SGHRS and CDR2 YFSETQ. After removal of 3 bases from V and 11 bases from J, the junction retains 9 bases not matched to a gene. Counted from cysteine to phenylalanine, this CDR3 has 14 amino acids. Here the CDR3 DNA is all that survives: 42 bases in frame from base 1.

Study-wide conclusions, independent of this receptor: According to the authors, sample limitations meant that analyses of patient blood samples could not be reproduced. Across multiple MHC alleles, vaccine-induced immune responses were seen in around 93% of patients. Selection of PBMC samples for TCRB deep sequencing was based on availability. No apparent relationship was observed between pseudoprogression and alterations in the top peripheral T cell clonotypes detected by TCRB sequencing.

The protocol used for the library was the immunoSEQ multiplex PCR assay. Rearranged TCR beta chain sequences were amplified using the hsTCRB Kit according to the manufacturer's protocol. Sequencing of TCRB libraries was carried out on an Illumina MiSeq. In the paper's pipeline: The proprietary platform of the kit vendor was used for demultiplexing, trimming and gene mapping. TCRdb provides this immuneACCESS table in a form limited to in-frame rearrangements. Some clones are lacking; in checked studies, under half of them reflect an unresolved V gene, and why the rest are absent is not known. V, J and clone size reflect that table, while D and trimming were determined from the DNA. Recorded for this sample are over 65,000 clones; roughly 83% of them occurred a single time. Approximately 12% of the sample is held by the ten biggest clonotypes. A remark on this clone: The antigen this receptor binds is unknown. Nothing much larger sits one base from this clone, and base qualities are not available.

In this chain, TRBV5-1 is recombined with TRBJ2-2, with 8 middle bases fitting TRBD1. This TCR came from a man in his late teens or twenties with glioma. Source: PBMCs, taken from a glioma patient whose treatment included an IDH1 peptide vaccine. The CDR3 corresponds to CASSSETGAIELFF. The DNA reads TGCGCCAGCAGCTCAGAGACAGGGGCCATAGAGCTGTTTTTT.